This passage covers 26 T cell receptor beta chains from one sample sequenced in a study of cytomegalovirus exposure and HLA in healthy donors. Clones were read by immunoSEQ multiplex PCR, and TCRdb kept only the in-frame ones, dropping some. This sample has some 100,000 clones; roughly 90% occur once, and the top ten carry about 2%. Material for sequencing was PBMCs. The source is a woman aged 18-35 years in good health and CMV-seronegative.

J is TRBJ2-5 and V is TRBV6-5; a weak D match, TRBD2 (5 bases). Trimming removed 2 bases at V and 3 bases at J, with 10 bases between. The CDR3 length is 14 residues. The germline V gene encodes CDR1 MNHEY and CDR2 SVGAGI. This CDR3 reads CASSYETTKETQYF. The CDR3 nucleotides read TGTGCCAGCAGTTACGAGACTACTAAAGAGACCCAGTACTTC.

The V call is TRBV7-3, the J call TRBJ2-7, with 10 nucleotides matching TRBD1. Losses at the gene ends were 3 bases for V and 5 bases for J; bases not matched to a gene: 4. CDR3 length: 14 amino acids. The germline V gene encodes CDR1 SGHTA and CDR2 FQGTGA. This chain's CDR3 is CASSFSGTGDEQYF. In nucleotides, the CDR3 is TGTGCCAGCAGCTTTTCCGGGACAGGGGACGAGCAGTACTTC.

The CDR3: CASSSVSGREQYF. CDR3 nucleotide sequence: TGTGCCAGTAGTTCCGTCAGCGGGAGGGAGCAGTACTTC. The genes are TRBV19 and TRBJ2-7; 9 bases are a match to TRBD2. This CDR3 region has 13 residues. Germline CDR1 reads LNHDA; CDR2 reads SQIVND (reference sequence). V lost 5 bases and J lost 7; bases outside the gene matches: 6.

The rearrangement joins TRBV28 to TRBJ2-2; 9 nucleotides match TRBD2. V was clipped by 2 bases and J by 6 bases; unmatched bases: 4. Germline values: CDR1 MDHEN, CDR2 SYDVKM. This CDR3 is 15 amino acids long. The CDR3 here is CASSLAGGSAGELFF. Written as DNA, the CDR3 is TGTGCCAGCAGTTTAGCGGGGGGGTCGGCCGGGGAGCTGTTTTTT.

The gene calls are TRBV4-1 and TRBJ2-7, with 9 bases matching TRBD2. In germline, CDR1 is MGHRA, CDR2 YSYEKL. This CDR3 is built from 15 residues. V lost 2 bases and J lost 12; bases outside the gene matches: 14. The CDR3 DNA is TGCGCCAGCAGCCAAACTGTCCCAGCGGGGGGTCGATTGTACTTC. Its protein is CASSQTVPAGGRLYF.

This chain connects TRBV30 to TRBJ2-6; the D is unclear. The length of the CDR3 is 16 residues. With 0 bases removed from V and 0 bases from J, the gap between germline ends came to 9 bases. The germline CDR1 and CDR2 sequences are GTSNPN and SVGIG (reference sequence). The CDR3 bases are TGTGCCTGGAGTGTACTATCCCACTCTGGGGCCAACGTCCTGACTTTC. Amino acid sequence: CAWSVLSHSGANVLTF.

This sequence joins TRBV7-9 and TRBJ1-6; the D gene is possibly TRBD1 (5 bases). The CDR3 runs to 14 residues. V lost 5 bases and J 6 bases, leaving 11 bases between the germline ends. Germline values: CDR1 SEHNR, CDR2 FQNEAQ (reference sequence). CDR3 residues: CASSKEQVNSPLHF. CDR3 in DNA: TGTGCCAGCAGCAAGGAACAGGTTAATTCACCCCTCCACTTT.

The V gene is TRBV14, the J gene TRBJ1-1; TRBD1 aligns across 9 bases. V shed 6 bases, J shed 0 bases, and the junction held 2 bases outside the gene matches. CDR3 length equals 14 residues. CDR1 is SGHDN, CDR2 FVKESK, per germline. The CDR3 DNA reads TGTGCCAGCAGAGGGACAGGGCTGAACACTGAAGCTTTCTTT. Residues: CASRGTGLNTEAFF. Complete variable domain (other parts from reference TRBV14 and TRBJ1-1): EAGVTQFPSHSVIEKGQTVTLRCDPISGHDNLYWYRRVMGKEIKFLLHFVKESKQDESGMPNNRFLAERTGGTYSTLKVQPAELEDSGVYFCASRGTGLNTEAFFGQGTRLTVV.

The V and J genes are TRBV5-1 and TRBJ1-1, with D perhaps TRBD1 (6 bases). Germline V gene sequence: CDR1 SGHRS, CDR2 YFSETQ. The CDR3 runs to 14 residues. The V end lost 1 base, the J end lost 1 base, and 8 bases lay between the germline ends. The CDR3 nucleotides read TGCGCCAGCAGCTTGACACAGGGGAACACTGAAGCTTTCTTT. This codes for CASSLTQGNTEAFF.

The V call is TRBV7-2, the J call TRBJ2-1; maybe TRBD2 (5 bases). CDR3 size: 17 residues. Germline loops: CDR1 SGHTA, CDR2 FQGNSA. V shed 5 bases and J shed 0 bases, with 17 bases lying between them. CDR3 region: CASSTHPGVSSYNEQFF. The CDR3 DNA sequence: TGTGCCAGCAGCACGCACCCCGGGGTCAGCTCCTACAATGAGCAGTTCTTC.

The chain carries TRBV27 and TRBJ1-2, with TRBD1 as a possible D gene (5 bases). Germline V gene data show CDR1 as MNHEY and CDR2 as SMNVEV (reference sequence). The CDR3 sequence is 15 residues long. The V end was cut by 5 bases, the J end by 6 bases, with 19 bases between. CDR3 sequence (DNA): TGTGCCAGCAGTCCCGACGAAGGGGTTTTTAATGGCTACACCTTC. Translation: CASSPDEGVFNGYTF.

The chain recombines TRBV5-1 with TRBJ2-3, with TRBD1 matching 8 bases. The trim removed 2 bases at V and 5 bases at J, leaving 1 base unmatched. The CDR3 is 13 amino acids. Germline V gene sequence: CDR1 SGHRS, CDR2 YFSETQ. In DNA form, the CDR3 reads TGCGCCAGCAGCTTACAGGGGGAAGATACGCAGTATTTT. Translating gives CASSLQGEDTQYF.

This chain joins TRBV5-4 and TRBJ2-5; TRBD2 is a possible D gene (5 bases). CDR3 length: 14 residues. Trimming left V 6 bases short and J 1 base short, with 13 bases between. The germline CDR1 and CDR2 sequences are SGHNT and YYREEE (reference sequence). The CDR3 reads CASNSDYRQETQYF. In nucleotides, the CDR3 is TGTGCCAGCAACAGCGACTACCGCCAAGAGACCCAGTACTTC. Supplemented by reference TRBV5-4 and TRBJ2-5, the full variable domain reads ETGVTQSPTHLIKTRGQQVTLRCSSQSGHNTVSWYQQALGQGPQFIFQYYREEENGRGNFPPRFSGLQFPNYSSELNVNALELDDSALYLCASNSDYRQETQYFGPGTRLLVL.

A single count supports this clone. The rearrangement links TRBV5-1 to TRBJ1-2, with 9 bases lining up with TRBD1. The CDR3 spans 13 residues. Germline assignment: CDR1 SGHRS and CDR2 YFSETQ. V dropped 4 bases and J dropped 6; count of bases not matched to a gene: 4. The CDR3 region has the DNA TGCGCCAGCAGCCTTCGGACAGGGGATGGCTACACCTTC. Amino acid sequence: CASSLRTGDGYTF.

The chain combines TRBV5-1 with TRBJ1-2; 7 bases line up with TRBD1. CDR3 length equals 19 residues. CDR1 is SGHRS and CDR2 is YFSETQ in the germline V gene. Trimming at V came to 0 bases and at J to 0 bases, leaving 14 bases not matched to a gene. The CDR3 DNA reads TGCGCCAGCAGCTTGGAGGTGCAGGGGGGCTACCCAGCTAACTATGGCTACACCTTC. It is translated as CASSLEVQGGYPANYGYTF.

The chain carries TRBV6-4 and TRBJ2-1; 8 bases are a match to TRBD2. CDR1 is MRHNA, CDR2 SNTAGT, per germline. V shed 10 bases and J 5 bases; nucleotides not matched to a gene: 10. The CDR3 consists of 14 residues. The CDR3 sequence is CANNSGKGHNEQFF. In nucleotides, the CDR3 is TGTGCCAATAATAGCGGGAAAGGACACAATGAGCAGTTCTTC.

The chain combines TRBV28 with TRBJ1-1, with D tentatively TRBD1 (5 bases). The CDR3 consists of 15 residues. Between the trimmed V and J ends, which lost 1 base and 0 bases, there was a span of 9 bases. Germline V gives CDR1 MDHEN, CDR2 SYDVKM. Written as DNA, the CDR3 is TGTGCCAGCAGTTTATCTAAGGGGATGAACACTGAAGCTTTCTTT. This gives the protein CASSLSKGMNTEAFF.

This clone showed up just once. This chain uses TRBV5-1 with TRBJ2-3; D is ambiguous. Germline CDR1 SGHRS, CDR2 YFSETQ. CDR3 size: 15 residues. V was trimmed by 2 bases and J by 1 base, leaving 11 bases between them. For the CDR3, the DNA is TGCGCCAGCAGCTTCGCAGCGTCGGGCACAGATACGCAGTATTTT. Residues: CASSFAASGTDTQYF.

In its sample, this clone was seen a few times. This chain connects TRBV5-5 to TRBJ1-6; tentative D call: TRBD1 (6 bases). The V gene's germline CDR1 is SGHKS and CDR2 YYEKEE (reference sequence). CDR3 length equals 14 residues. V lost 1 base to trimming and J lost 9 bases, with 11 bases between them. The CDR3 nucleotides read TGTGCCAGCAGCTTGTCGGGGGGCGGTTCACCCCTCCACTTT. It translates to CASSLSGGGSPLHF.

V usage is TRBV2 and J usage is TRBJ2-3; D might be TRBD1 (6 bases). This CDR3 spans 14 amino acids. The V and J ends lost 6 bases and 2 bases respectively, with 12 bases between them. Germline V gene lookup returns CDR1 SNHLY and CDR2 FYNNEI. The CDR3 region has the DNA TGTGCCAGCAGAAAACAGGGAGACACAGATACGCAGTATTTT. Its translation: CASRKQGDTDTQYF. Full variable domain (remainder filled in from reference TRBV2 and TRBJ2-3): EPEVTQTPSHQVTQMGQEVILRCVPISNHLYFYWYRQILGQKVEFLVSFYNNEISEKSEIFDDQFSVERPDGSNFTLKIRSTKLEDSAMYFCASRKQGDTDTQYFGPGTRLTVL.

The chain links TRBV7-9 to TRBJ1-1; D unclear. CDR1 is SEHNR and CDR2 is FQNEAQ in the germline V gene (reference sequence). The CDR3 consists of 13 residues. Trimming removed 7 bases from V and 3 bases from J, with 12 bases in between. CDR3 loop: CASIHLIDTEAFF. The CDR3 DNA reads as TGTGCCAGCATTCATTTGATAGACACTGAAGCTTTCTTT. Based on the CDR3 plus reference TRBV7-9 and TRBJ1-1, the full variable domain is DTGVSQNPRHKITKRGQNVTFRCDPISEHNRLYWYRQTLGQGPEFLTYFQNEAQLEKSRLLSDRFSAERPKGSFSTLEIQRTEQGDSAMYLCASIHLIDTEAFFGQGTRLTVV.

The V call is TRBV4-3, the J call TRBJ2-7, with 10 positions matching TRBD2. With 0 bases clipped from V and 2 bases from J, the junction kept 7 bases outside the gene matches. The germline V gene encodes CDR1 LGHNA and CDR2 YSLEER. The CDR3 length is 17 residues. The CDR3: CASSQEATSGAAYEQYF. DNA of the CDR3: TGCGCCAGCAGCCAAGAAGCAACTAGCGGGGCCGCCTACGAGCAGTACTTC.

V gene TRBV4-3 combines with J gene TRBJ1-2; unclear D gene. The V and J ends lost 0 bases and 6 bases respectively, with 17 bases between them. Germline values: CDR1 LGHNA, CDR2 YSLEER. This CDR3 spans 16 amino acids. The CDR3 DNA sequence: TGCGCCAGCAGCCAAGACCAAATAGGGAGCGGTCATGGCTACACCTTC. This codes for CASSQDQIGSGHGYTF.

The chain links TRBV11-2 to TRBJ1-2; TRBD1 agrees at 7 bases. There are 12 residues in the CDR3. Germline V lookup: CDR1 SGHAT, CDR2 FQNNGV. V dropped 2 bases and J dropped 12; count of bases not matched to a gene: 6. In nucleotides, the CDR3 is TGTGCCAGCAGCTTATCACAGGGGCCTGACACCTTC. Translating it yields CASSLSQGPDTF. The entire variable domain, with the rest obtained from reference TRBV11-2 and TRBJ1-2, is as follows: EAGVAQSPRYKIIEKRQSVAFWCNPISGHATLYWYQQILGQGPKLLIQFQNNGVVDDSQLPKDRFSAERLKGVDSTLKIQPAKLEDSAVYLCASSLSQGPDTFGSGTRLTVV.

The table lists this clone with a count of one. This rearrangement joins TRBV15 to TRBJ2-5, with a possible D match to TRBD2 (6 bases). Trimming pared 0 bases from V and 2 bases from J, leaving 16 bases between. Germline loops: CDR1 LNHNV, CDR2 YYDKDF (reference sequence). The CDR3 spans 17 residues. CDR3 nucleotides: TGTGCCACCAGCAGAGAGGAGGGGAGAATCCAACAAGAGACCCAGTACTTC. It encodes CATSREEGRIQQETQYF.

V is TRBV23-1 and J is TRBJ1-5, with D unclear. TRBV23-1 belongs to the ORF category, with a function that is uncertain. This CDR3 is built from 15 residues. Trimming took 7 bases from V and 1 from J, leaving 14 bases between them. The CDR3 sequence: CASTPPRESNQPQHF. The CDR3 coding sequence is TGCGCCAGCACCCCCCCCCGGGAAAGCAATCAGCCCCAGCATTTT.